This TCR beta chain was obtained from a study of T cell responses to AZD1222 COVID-19 vaccine. Whole-study findings and limits: At 160-218 and 743-854, vaccine-associated CD4 TCRs were dominant, and they spanned spike. Clonal diversity was possibly underestimated, and the donors were mostly white British, with more females. Nearly half of spike-specific TCRs reportedly go after variant regions that carry no mutations. Seropositive status at baseline applied to only a handful of AZD1222 recipients.

As for this clone: Its antigen remains unidentified.

The V gene end was trimmed by 4 bases and the J gene end by 5 bases; junction bases not matched to a gene: 15. The germline V gene encodes CDR1 SGHRS and CDR2 YFSETQ. The CDR3 has 16 residues. The method was immunoSEQ multiplex PCR; TCRdb's version includes in-frame clones alone and lacks a portion of them. This table has about 100,000 clones, more than 75% appearing once. The chain uses TRBV5-1 and TRBJ2-7; 7 bases fit TRBD2. The starting material was peripheral blood, obtained on day 0 of MenACWY control vaccination. The receptor comes from an adult in good health. CDR3 in amino acids: CASSPGGRLKIDEQYF. The CDR3 bases are TGCGCCAGCAGCCCCGGGGGGAGGCTTAAAATCGACGAGCAGTACTTC.